This T cell receptor beta chain is drawn from a study of monozygotic twins with inflammatory bowel disease. Details on this clonotype: Its antigen is not known.

Broader study findings: Compared with healthy co-twins, IBD patients showed reduced TCRbeta repertoire diversity by inverse Simpson. Variability in patient repertoires may have come partly from differing immunosuppressive treatments.

This CDR3 is 15 amino acids long. Germline loops: CDR1 DFQATT, CDR2 SNEGSKA (reference sequence). UMIs incorporating a 6-nucleotide sample barcode were appended by means of template switching. No DNA is given; TCRdb re-called the 5' RACE reads and lists each CDR3 protein once. Its table records 150,000 to 200,000 distinct CDR3 sequences. The V and J genes are TRBV20-1 and TRBJ2-2; without DNA, the TCRdb call of TRBD1 cannot be checked. Material: blood. The receptor's source is a human donor with ulcerative colitis or Crohn's disease, or a healthy co-twin of an affected twin (not recorded which). The CDR3 sequence is CSAADRRTNTGELFF.